This TCR beta chain was recorded in a study of cytomegalovirus exposure and HLA in healthy donors. General study points: Across donors, most TCRs were seen rarely, yet some public ones were widespread.

Turning to this clone: Its antigen remains unidentified.

In the PCR, 60 Vbeta and 13 Jbeta primers were used. TCRdb's table, derived via immunoSEQ multiplex PCR, lists solely in-frame clones and lacks some. The sample carries approximately 150,000 clones, roughly three quarters recorded once. The sequence derives from a female donor in good health and CMV-seronegative. The sample comprised PBMCs.

The CDR3 region has the DNA TGTGCCAGCAGTTCTACTACAGGGGGTCTCTACTTC. This sequence encodes CASSSTTGGLYF. The V call is TRBV6-5, the J call TRBJ2-7, with 8 bases identical to TRBD1. V trimming: 4 bases; J trimming: 13 bases; junction bases outside the gene matches: 9. The CDR3 covers 12 residues. From germline, CDR1 is MNHEY and CDR2 SVGAGI.